Listed below are T cell receptor beta chains from one sample, sequenced in a study of CXCR3-negative and CXCR3-positive naive CD8 T cells. With the 5' RACE reads reprocessed, TCRdb shows one record per CDR3 protein and no DNA. The sample holds over 95,000 distinct CDR3 sequences. The sequenced sample was naive CXCR3+ CD8+ T cells from blood. These receptors all stem from a human donor in good health. Some clones in this sample may be carry-over from other donors' samples. The CDR3 runs from the conserved cysteine through the conserved F or W.

j_call,v_call,cdr3_aa
TRBJ2-3,TRBV6-5,CASSYRGTGEDTDTQYF
TRBJ2-1,TRBV7-3,CASSLQSRSAYYNEQFF
TRBJ1-1,TRBV20-1,CSARVSTEAFF
TRBJ2-5,TRBV5-6,CASSQLETQYF
TRBJ2-7,TRBV5-1,CASRSLLGTSGNEQYF
TRBJ2-7,TRBV29-1,CSVGGGAAMNEQYF
TRBJ2-2,TRBV12-3/TRBV12-4,CASSSREVNTGELFF
TRBJ1-5,TRBV7-9,CASSLGVGQGDIGHLDQPQHF
TRBJ2-1,TRBV4-1,CASSQGQGQDNEQFF
TRBJ2-1,TRBV20-1,CSVRWDNEQFF
TRBJ2-5,TRBV28,CASSNLGGAETQYF
TRBJ2-3,TRBV7-9,CASSAPGGTTTDTQYF
TRBJ2-5,TRBV7-9,CASSPFRDSLETQYF
TRBJ1-2,TRBV4-3,CASSQDYSGRRMLGYTF
TRBJ2-1,TRBV4-1,CASSQPGPLNEQFF
TRBJ2-6,TRBV20-1,CSARTSGSSGANVLTF
TRBJ2-1,TRBV4-1,CASSHAPGLAGGEQFF
TRBJ2-1,TRBV14,CASSQDWRASGAYNEQFF
TRBJ2-1,TRBV5-1,CASSYETNEQFF
TRBJ2-3,TRBV6-5,CASSCKLRTEGVDTDTQYF
TRBJ2-1,TRBV6-2/TRBV6-3,CASSYRHLGHNEQFF
TRBJ1-1,TRBV25-1,CASSEWGMNTEAFF
TRBJ2-3,TRBV13,CASSSGAGRTDTQYF
TRBJ2-7,TRBV7-9,CASSIAASGGSEQYF
TRBJ2-3,TRBV7-9,CASSLSSGRATDTQYF
TRBJ2-7,TRBV7-6,CASSRPAREVAYSYEQYF
TRBJ2-1,TRBV2,CASSEQGPGGYNEQFF
TRBJ2-2,TRBV29-1,CGVEGGLVNTGELFF
TRBJ1-1,TRBV6-2/TRBV6-3,CASSALRQGETEAFF
TRBJ2-3,TRBV6-5,CASSPSRLAYYTDTQYF
TRBJ1-2,TRBV7-3,CASGPGDSANYGYTF
TRBJ2-1,TRBV29-1,CSAEGLAEHNEQFF
TRBJ2-2,TRBV9,CASEEANTGELFF
TRBJ2-1,TRBV7-8,CASSSTSGGASNEQFF
TRBJ2-7,TRBV6-2/TRBV6-3,CASTQPEGHSYEQYF
TRBJ1-5,TRBV29-1,CSVLCATTGNYSNQPQHF
TRBJ2-7,TRBV20-1,CSARDMLSFYEQYF
TRBJ1-6,TRBV4-3,CASSQRTPRGISNSPLHF
TRBJ2-3,TRBV11-3,CASSFPRDSSTDTQYF
TRBJ2-7,TRBV6-2/TRBV6-3,CASRWDVSRHEQYF
TRBJ2-3,TRBV6-4,CASSDLGAGTGTQYF
TRBJ2-5,TRBV5-1,CASSLGTAQETQYF
TRBJ2-7,TRBV7-9,CASSLGPVRGYYEQYF
TRBJ2-7,TRBV7-9,CASSPPFSSYEQYF
TRBJ1-1,TRBV4-1,CASSQGFRGFEAFF
TRBJ2-1,TRBV4-3,CASSQEGTGVEFF
TRBJ2-5,TRBV28,CASSPHLETQYF
TRBJ1-5,TRBV28,CASRITGGVNQPQHF
TRBJ1-6,TRBV7-6,CASSLQVGLSSPLHF
TRBJ2-3,TRBV14,CASSHYSSTDTQYF
TRBJ2-7,TRBV5-1,CASSLTGFYEQYF
TRBJ2-5,TRBV12-3/TRBV12-4,CASSLYSAGGRETQYF
TRBJ2-7,TRBV28,CASSLRLAGGEQYF
TRBJ2-3,TRBV7-3,CASSYTSGRADTQYF
TRBJ2-7,TRBV7-8,CASSSSGRAYEQYF
TRBJ2-7,TRBV5-5,CASQPEFYLTGLNEQYF
TRBJ2-3,TRBV18,CASSPINTDTQYF
TRBJ2-1,TRBV20-1,CSARWGNEQFF
TRBJ2-7,TRBV7-2,CASSQDSSYEQYF